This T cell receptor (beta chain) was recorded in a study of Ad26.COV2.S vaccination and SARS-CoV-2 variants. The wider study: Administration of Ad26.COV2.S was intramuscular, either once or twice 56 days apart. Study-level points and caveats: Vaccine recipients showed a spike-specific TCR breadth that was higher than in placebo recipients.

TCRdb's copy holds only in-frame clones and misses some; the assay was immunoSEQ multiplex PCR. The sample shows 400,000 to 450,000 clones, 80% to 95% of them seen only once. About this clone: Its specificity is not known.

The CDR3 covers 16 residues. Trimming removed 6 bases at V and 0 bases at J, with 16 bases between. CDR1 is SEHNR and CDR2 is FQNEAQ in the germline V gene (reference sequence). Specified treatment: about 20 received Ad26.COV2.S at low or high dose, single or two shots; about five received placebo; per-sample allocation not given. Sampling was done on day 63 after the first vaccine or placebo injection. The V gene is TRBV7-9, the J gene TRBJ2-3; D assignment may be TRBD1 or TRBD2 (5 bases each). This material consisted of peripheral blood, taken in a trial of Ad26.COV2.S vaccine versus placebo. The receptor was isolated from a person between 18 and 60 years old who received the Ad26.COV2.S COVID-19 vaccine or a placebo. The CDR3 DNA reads TGTGCCAGCAGGGAGTGGGGGAGCACGAGCACAGATACGCAGTATTTT. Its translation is CASREWGSTSTDTQYF.